These T cell receptor beta chains were read from a single sample in a study of T cell changes during pregnancy in multiple sclerosis. Using immunoSEQ multiplex PCR, the repertoire was profiled, and TCRdb retains in-frame clones only, with some absent. The sample holds about 74,000 clones, roughly nine tenths seen once. Material: peripheral blood, obtained before pregnancy. These receptor sequences come from a female donor with multiple sclerosis, enrolled in a pregnancy study. Each CDR3 is given with its conserved first and last residue. Fields, in order: clone size, V gene, J gene, D gene, CDR3 protein, CDR3 DNA. The D gene is left open where the match is weak. Size is omitted from some rows. Given values are once, few, many or a class for expanded clones.

abundance: NA
v_gene: TRBV5-1
j_gene: TRBJ2-7
d_gene: TRBD1
CDR3aa: CASSLSPGTVLRASYEQYF
CDR3nt: TGCGCCAGCAGCTTGAGTCCCGGGACAGTCCTGAGGGCTTCCTACGAGCAGTACTTC

abundance: NA
v_gene: TRBV15
j_gene: TRBJ2-5
d_gene: TRBD1
CDR3aa: CATSNQQGVEETQYF
CDR3nt: TGTGCCACCAGTAACCAACAGGGGGTCGAGGAGACCCAGTACTTC

abundance: NA
v_gene: TRBV9
j_gene: TRBJ1-2
d_gene: TRBD1
CDR3aa: CASSPTGNVGYTF
CDR3nt: TGTGCCAGCAGCCCGACAGGGAACGTTGGCTACACCTTC

abundance: NA
v_gene: TRBV25-1
j_gene: TRBJ2-1
d_gene: NA
CDR3aa: CASSEYLGSLSTYNEQFF
CDR3nt: TGTGCCAGCAGTGAATATCTGGGCAGCCTTAGTACCTACAATGAGCAGTTCTTC

abundance: once
v_gene: TRBV6-1
j_gene: TRBJ2-3
d_gene: NA
CDR3aa: CASSVGKGFSTDTQYF
CDR3nt: TGTGCCAGCAGTGTAGGAAAGGGGTTTAGCACAGATACGCAGTATTTT

abundance: NA
v_gene: TRBV19
j_gene: TRBJ2-3
d_gene: TRBD2
CDR3aa: CASSSSGGGLTQYF
CDR3nt: TGTGCCAGTAGTAGTAGCGGGGGCGGGTTAACGCAGTATTTT

abundance: NA
v_gene: TRBV29-1
j_gene: TRBJ2-2
d_gene: NA
CDR3aa: CSVLSTGELFF
CDR3nt: TGCAGCGTTTTGAGCACCGGGGAGCTGTTTTTT

abundance: NA
v_gene: TRBV11-2
j_gene: TRBJ2-2
d_gene: NA
CDR3aa: CASSSQLDTGELFF
CDR3nt: TGTGCCAGCAGCTCCCAACTTGACACCGGGGAGCTGTTTTTT

abundance: NA
v_gene: TRBV5-1
j_gene: TRBJ1-2
d_gene: TRBD1
CDR3aa: CASTSDRVYGYTF
CDR3nt: TGCGCCAGCACCTCGGACAGGGTCTATGGCTACACCTTC

abundance: NA
v_gene: TRBV10-3
j_gene: TRBJ2-2
d_gene: NA
CDR3aa: CAINTNNTGELFF
CDR3nt: TGTGCCATCAACACTAACAACACCGGGGAGCTGTTTTTT

abundance: NA
v_gene: TRBV7-9
j_gene: TRBJ1-6
d_gene: NA
CDR3aa: CASSLVSSPLHF
CDR3nt: TGTGCCAGCAGCTTGGTCAGTTCACCCCTCCACTTT

abundance: NA
v_gene: TRBV9
j_gene: TRBJ2-5
d_gene: NA
CDR3aa: CASSVQGGVTSETQYF
CDR3nt: TGTGCCAGCAGCGTCCAAGGGGGGGTCACGAGCGAGACCCAGTACTTC

abundance: NA
v_gene: TRBV6-6
j_gene: TRBJ1-3
d_gene: NA
CDR3aa: CASSYRSVAGNTIYF
CDR3nt: TGTGCCAGCAGTTACCGCTCAGTCGCAGGAAACACCATATATTTT

abundance: NA
v_gene: TRBV12-5
j_gene: TRBJ1-1
d_gene: NA
CDR3aa: CASGLHTPLETEAFF
CDR3nt: TGTGCTAGTGGTTTGCATACGCCCCTCGAGACTGAAGCTTTCTTT

abundance: NA
v_gene: TRBV6-1
j_gene: TRBJ2-4
d_gene: NA
CDR3aa: CASSALGQRQNIQYF
CDR3nt: TGTGCCAGCAGTGCCCTCGGACAGCGACAAAACATTCAGTACTTC

abundance: NA
v_gene: TRBV7-9
j_gene: TRBJ1-1
d_gene: NA
CDR3aa: CASSFPVNTEAFF
CDR3nt: TGTGCCAGCAGCTTTCCAGTGAACACTGAAGCTTTCTTT

abundance: NA
v_gene: TRBV30
j_gene: TRBJ2-2
d_gene: TRBD2
CDR3aa: CARGTSGSLYTGELFF
CDR3nt: TGTGCCCGCGGGACTAGCGGGAGTCTGTACACCGGGGAGCTGTTTTTT

abundance: NA
v_gene: TRBV5-6
j_gene: TRBJ1-2
d_gene: NA
CDR3aa: CASSLRYGYTF
CDR3nt: TGTGCCAGCAGCTTGCGCTATGGCTACACCTTC

abundance: NA
v_gene: TRBV7-3
j_gene: TRBJ2-1
d_gene: TRBD2
CDR3aa: CASSRTSGGPNEQFF
CDR3nt: TGTGCCAGCAGTAGGACTAGCGGGGGGCCTAATGAGCAGTTCTTC

abundance: NA
v_gene: TRBV6-4
j_gene: TRBJ2-7
d_gene: TRBD2
CDR3aa: CASSASGTSVYEQYF
CDR3nt: TGTGCCAGCAGCGCCTCCGGGACTAGCGTCTACGAGCAGTACTTC

abundance: NA
v_gene: TRBV7-2
j_gene: TRBJ2-3
d_gene: NA
CDR3aa: CASSLLADTQYF
CDR3nt: TGTGCCAGCAGCTTATTAGCAGATACGCAGTATTTT

abundance: NA
v_gene: TRBV11-2
j_gene: TRBJ2-1
d_gene: TRBD1
CDR3aa: CASQGGLSNEQFF
CDR3nt: TGTGCCAGCCAAGGGGGCTTAAGCAATGAGCAGTTCTTC

abundance: NA
v_gene: TRBV18
j_gene: TRBJ1-2
d_gene: TRBD1
CDR3aa: CASSPNRGDNYGYTF
CDR3nt: TGTGCCAGCTCACCAAACAGGGGGGATAACTATGGCTACACCTTC

abundance: NA
v_gene: TRBV5-4
j_gene: TRBJ2-7
d_gene: TRBD2
CDR3aa: CASSRYTPLGLAGAYEQYF
CDR3nt: TGTGCCAGCAGCCGCTACACACCCCTGGGCCTAGCGGGAGCCTACGAGCAGTACTTC

abundance: once
v_gene: TRBV4-3
j_gene: TRBJ1-2
d_gene: TRBD1
CDR3aa: CASSQDHAGGDYYGYTF
CDR3nt: TGCGCCAGCAGCCAAGATCACGCAGGGGGAGATTACTATGGCTACACCTTC

abundance: NA
v_gene: TRBV2
j_gene: TRBJ1-1
d_gene: TRBD1
CDR3aa: CASSAPTGGSWAFF
CDR3nt: TGTGCCAGCAGTGCACCGACAGGGGGAAGTTGGGCTTTCTTT

abundance: NA
v_gene: TRBV6-6
j_gene: TRBJ1-2
d_gene: TRBD1
CDR3aa: CASSYDRAYDGYTF
CDR3nt: TGTGCCAGCAGTTACGACAGGGCGTACGATGGCTACACCTTC

abundance: NA
v_gene: TRBV6-6
j_gene: TRBJ1-2
d_gene: TRBD1
CDR3aa: CAIKRDRGNYGYTF
CDR3nt: TGTGCCATCAAAAGGGACAGGGGGAACTATGGCTACACCTTC

abundance: NA
v_gene: TRBV27
j_gene: TRBJ1-2
d_gene: NA
CDR3aa: CASSSGRGTGVYGYTF
CDR3nt: TGTGCCAGCAGTTCCGGACGGGGCACGGGGGTCTATGGCTACACCTTC

abundance: NA
v_gene: TRBV27
j_gene: TRBJ2-3
d_gene: TRBD2
CDR3aa: CASTWTSGGTDTQYF
CDR3nt: TGTGCCAGCACTTGGACTAGCGGGGGTACAGATACGCAGTATTTT

abundance: NA
v_gene: TRBV2
j_gene: TRBJ1-3
d_gene: NA
CDR3aa: CASSVSGRNTIYF
CDR3nt: TGTGCCAGCAGTGTTTCCGGCAGGAACACCATATATTTT

abundance: NA
v_gene: TRBV19
j_gene: TRBJ1-5
d_gene: TRBD1
CDR3aa: CASSTRQGQYQPQHF
CDR3nt: TGTGCCAGTAGTACCAGACAGGGGCAATATCAGCCCCAGCATTTT

abundance: NA
v_gene: TRBV2
j_gene: TRBJ1-2
d_gene: TRBD1
CDR3aa: CASSAGTEKNYGYTF
CDR3nt: TGTGCCAGCAGTGCAGGGACAGAAAAAAACTATGGCTACACCTTC

abundance: once
v_gene: TRBV11-2
j_gene: TRBJ1-3
d_gene: NA
CDR3aa: CASSLGTGGNTIYF
CDR3nt: TGTGCCAGCAGCTTAGGTACAGGAGGAAACACCATATATTTT

abundance: NA
v_gene: TRBV11-2
j_gene: TRBJ1-4
d_gene: NA
CDR3aa: CASSLTVESRRGEKLFF
CDR3nt: TGTGCCAGCAGCCTAACAGTGGAGTCCCGAAGAGGGGAAAAACTGTTTTTT

abundance: NA
v_gene: TRBV5-1
j_gene: TRBJ2-7
d_gene: NA
CDR3aa: CASSLGYRVTSSYEQYF
CDR3nt: TGCGCCAGCAGCTTGGGGTACAGGGTCACTAGCTCCTACGAGCAGTACTTC

abundance: NA
v_gene: TRBV29-1
j_gene: TRBJ2-1
d_gene: TRBD1
CDR3aa: CSVDSRTGGEQFF
CDR3nt: TGCAGCGTTGATAGTAGAACAGGGGGTGAGCAGTTCTTC

abundance: NA
v_gene: TRBV23-1
j_gene: TRBJ1-5
d_gene: NA
CDR3aa: CAPGGTKISQPQHF
CDR3nt: TGCGCCCCCGGGGGGACAAAAATCAGCCAGCCCCAGCATTTT

abundance: NA
v_gene: TRBV7-2
j_gene: TRBJ2-7
d_gene: NA
CDR3aa: CASTTEGGPYEQYF
CDR3nt: TGTGCCAGCACCACCGAGGGGGGGCCTTACGAGCAGTACTTC

abundance: NA
v_gene: TRBV9
j_gene: TRBJ2-5
d_gene: TRBD2
CDR3aa: CASSAGLGLAETQYF
CDR3nt: TGTGCCAGCAGCGCCGGACTAGGGCTAGCGGAGACCCAGTACTTC

abundance: NA
v_gene: TRBV18
j_gene: TRBJ1-3
d_gene: NA
CDR3aa: CASSPDSSRNTIYF
CDR3nt: TGTGCCAGCTCACCCGACAGTTCACGGAACACCATATATTTT

abundance: NA
v_gene: TRBV14
j_gene: TRBJ2-5
d_gene: NA
CDR3aa: CASSQESVQGRTQYF
CDR3nt: TGTGCCAGCAGCCAAGAATCCGTCCAGGGTAGGACCCAGTACTTC